These T cell receptor beta chains were read from a single sample in a study of T cell changes during pregnancy in multiple sclerosis. Clones were sequenced by immunoSEQ multiplex PCR, and TCRdb holds only the in-frame ones, with some missing. The sample shows some 46,000 clones, roughly 90% of them seen only once. The source was CD4+ T cells from peripheral blood mononuclear cells, collected after pregnancy. Receptor source: a female donor with multiple sclerosis, enrolled in a pregnancy study. The CDR3 runs from the conserved cysteine through the conserved F or W. D genes are given only for firm matches. The size of a clone is reported for some rows only, either as once, few or many, or as a class for expanded clones.

j_call	d_call	clone_size	v_call	cdr3_nt	cdr3_aa
TRBJ2-3	NA	few	TRBV7-9	TGTGCCAGCAGCTTAAGGGGGGGAAGGAGCACAGATACGCAGTATTTT	CASSLRGGRSTDTQYF
TRBJ1-2	TRBD1	NA	TRBV6-1	TGTGCCAGCACTGACAGGGCCTCTAACTATGGCTACACCTTC	CASTDRASNYGYTF
TRBJ1-3	NA	NA	TRBV7-6	TGTGCCAGCAGCTTAGTTGGATCTAGCCTCAGGTTCTCTGGAAACACCATATATTTT	CASSLVGSSLRFSGNTIYF
TRBJ2-1	NA	NA	TRBV5-1	TGCGCCAGCAGCTTGGTTGAGGCAAGCTCCTACAATGAGCAGTTCTTC	CASSLVEASSYNEQFF
TRBJ2-3	TRBD2	NA	TRBV30	TGTGCCTGGAGTTTAGGACTAGCGGGAATGACAGATACGCAGTATTTT	CAWSLGLAGMTDTQYF
TRBJ1-5	NA	NA	TRBV10-2	TGCGCCAGCCCAAATCAGCCCCAGCATTTT	CASPNQPQHF
TRBJ2-1	TRBD2	NA	TRBV5-4	TGTGCCAGCAGCCCGCCGGCTAGCGGGAGGGCCATTGAGCAGTTCTTC	CASSPPASGRAIEQFF
TRBJ1-2	TRBD1	NA	TRBV18	TGTGCCAGCTCAGAATCGACAGGGAACTATGGCTACACCTTC	CASSESTGNYGYTF
TRBJ1-4	TRBD1	NA	TRBV9	TGTGCCAGCAGCGCGGGACAGCGAGATGAAAAACTGTTTTTT	CASSAGQRDEKLFF
TRBJ2-5	TRBD2	NA	TRBV5-5	TGTGCCAGCAGCTTCACTACTAGCGCCCAAGAGACCCAGTACTTC	CASSFTTSAQETQYF